This is a list of T cell receptor beta chains from one sample in a study of T cell responses to AZD1222 COVID-19 vaccine. Sequenced by immunoSEQ multiplex PCR; TCRdb stores in-frame clones only, minus some. The sample lists around 130,000 clones, approximately 92% seen once, with roughly 2% in the top ten. Specimen: peripheral blood, collected 28 days after the second AZD1222 dose. These receptors originate from an adult who received the AZD1222 COVID-19 vaccine. The conserved cysteine and the conserved F or W are not part of the CDR3 here. The listing skips clone size in some rows; elsewhere it reads once, few, many or a size class.

j_call clone_size v_call cdr3_aa
TRBJ2-5 NA TRBV2 ASEFLGQGETQY
TRBJ1-4 NA TRBV9 ASSVGGHNEKLF
TRBJ2-1 NA TRBV5-1 ASTTDREEQF
TRBJ2-5 NA TRBV12-5 ASGSHVLGTETQY
TRBJ2-5 NA TRBV11-2 ASSLLGTDQETQY
TRBJ1-3 NA TRBV18 ASTWTEYSGNTIY
TRBJ2-2 NA TRBV18 ASSPGTGIKSNTGELF
TRBJ1-6 NA TRBV3-1/TRBV3-2 ASSHPQFIGTQNSPLH
TRBJ2-5 NA TRBV14 ASSQAASGTTFRRIQY
TRBJ2-2 NA TRBV5-8 ASTRGGANTGELF
TRBJ1-1 NA TRBV2 ASSPPGTGGVTEAF
TRBJ2-6 NA TRBV12-3/TRBV12-4 ASSLGGANVLT
TRBJ1-6 NA TRBV5-1 ASSERQGRNSPLH
TRBJ2-1 NA TRBV4-2 ASSQVRGNEQF
TRBJ1-3 NA TRBV18 ASSPGEGNTIY
TRBJ2-3 once TRBV6-6 AGGAPPDTQY
TRBJ2-2 few TRBV7-9 ASSLAFQTAPNTGELF
TRBJ1-5 NA TRBV10-2 ASSEPAVGFPQH
TRBJ1-2 NA TRBV10-3 AIRDLHGYT
TRBJ2-3 NA TRBV19 ASSIGQGHADTQY
TRBJ1-2 NA TRBV25-1 ASSGSPGTGDLGYGYT
TRBJ2-7 NA TRBV6-5 ASSSPAGPKS
TRBJ2-3 NA TRBV11-2 ASSQGASGTDTQY
TRBJ2-2 NA TRBV30 AWSDGASAGELF
TRBJ1-4 NA TRBV29-1 SIRTGDEKLF
TRBJ2-1 NA TRBV18 ASSPTLESYNEQF
TRBJ2-1 NA TRBV6-5 ASSYSGTLQHEQF
TRBJ2-6 NA TRBV9 ASSGNMGGANVLT
TRBJ2-4 NA TRBV19 ASSITDTDKNIQY
TRBJ1-1 NA TRBV28 ASSTFTPTEAF
TRBJ1-1 NA TRBV7-3 ASSLNRDTEAF
TRBJ2-6 NA TRBV30 ASQGQGAAGANVLT
TRBJ2-1 NA TRBV7-3 ASALGTSNEQF
TRBJ1-2 NA TRBV10-3 AISESIYVRDGRYGYT
TRBJ1-3 NA TRBV6-5 ASSYESGPGNTIY
TRBJ1-2 NA TRBV18 ASSPPTVRVYGYT
TRBJ1-4 NA TRBV30 AWSRGRSNEKLF
TRBJ1-1 NA TRBV20-1 SAREVALAF
TRBJ1-1 NA TRBV29-1 SVEEGNKAF
TRBJ2-3 NA TRBV6-5 ASNGAGEYTDTQY
TRBJ2-3 once TRBV14 ASQGLAGGDTQY
TRBJ2-1 NA TRBV7-3 ASSFMSQSPGNEQF
TRBJ2-3 NA TRBV4-2 ASSLSGTSTDTQY
TRBJ2-7 NA TRBV6-6 ASRGSGGFYEQY
TRBJ1-3 NA TRBV19 ASSIRGGIVGGNTIY
TRBJ1-4 once TRBV4-3 ASSQGTGTDHEKLF
TRBJ1-6 NA TRBV3-1/TRBV3-2 ASSQDRGSPLH